Presented here are 32 T cell receptor beta chains from one specimen sequenced in a study of blood T cell repertoires in COVID-19. Some clones are missing from TCRdb's copy, which holds only in-frame ones; the method was immunoSEQ multiplex PCR. The sample shows tens of thousands of clones, 88% of them seen only once. What was sequenced was peripheral blood. The receptors stem from a man aged 45-65 years with active COVID-19.

The sample holds a few counts of this clone. The V gene is TRBV19, the J gene TRBJ2-7; TRBD2 might be the D (7 bases). Germline V gene lookup returns CDR1 LNHDA and CDR2 SQIVND (reference sequence). V lost 3 bases to trimming and J lost 7 bases, with 16 bases between them. This CDR3 has 14 residues. The CDR3, as DNA: TGTGCCAGTAGTATCAAGGGGGGGCCTGTAGAGCAGTACTTC. It specifies CASSIKGGPVEQYF.

This clone was picked up one time. V gene TRBV11-1 combines with J gene TRBJ2-5; D possibly corresponds to TRBD1 (6 bases). V shed 5 bases and J shed 2 bases, with 9 bases lying between them. CDR1 is SGHAT and CDR2 is FQDESV in the germline V gene (reference sequence). CDR3 length: 13 residues. Here the CDR3 DNA reads TGTGCCAGCAGCAGGACAGTTCAAGAGACCCAGTACTTC. It is translated as CASSRTVQETQYF. Complete variable domain (other parts from reference TRBV11-1 and TRBJ2-5): EAEVAQSPRYKITEKSQAVAFWCDPISGHATLYWYRQILGQGPELLVQFQDESVVDDSQLPKDRFSAERLKGVDSTLKIQPAELGDSAMYLCASSRTVQETQYFGPGTRLLVL.

The chain combines TRBV25-1 with TRBJ2-1, with 10 bases aligning to TRBD2. The CDR3 loop spans 13 amino acids. From germline, CDR1 is MGHDK and CDR2 SYGVNS. The trim removed 4 bases at V and 10 bases at J, leaving 4 bases unmatched. CDR3 nucleotides: TGTGCCAGCAGTGGACTAGCGGGTCGGGAGCAGTTCTTC. Its translation is CASSGLAGREQFF.

This sequence joins TRBV29-1 and TRBJ1-5, with a possible D match to TRBD1 (5 bases). Germline V gene data show CDR1 as SQVTM and CDR2 as ANQGSEA. V dropped 4 bases and J dropped 5 bases, with 12 bases sitting between them. The CDR3 consists of 13 residues. The CDR3 loop is CSVVQGGDQPQHF. The CDR3 DNA is TGCAGCGTTGTGCAGGGAGGAGATCAGCCCCAGCATTTT. Full variable domain (missing parts from reference TRBV29-1 and TRBJ1-5): SAVISQKPSRDICQRGTSLTIQCQVDSQVTMMFWYRQQPGQSLTLIATANQGSEATYESGFVIDKFPISRPNLTFSTLTVSNMSPEDSSIYLCSVVQGGDQPQHFGDGTRLSIL.

The chain has TRBV27 and TRBJ2-5; weak D call: TRBD1 (6 bases). V lost 8 bases to trimming and J lost 2 bases, with 12 bases between them. CDR1 and CDR2 (germline): MNHEY, SMNVEV (reference sequence). The CDR3 contains 13 residues. The CDR3 spells CASRDRLQETQYF. The CDR3 nucleotides are TGTGCCAGCCGTGACAGGCTACAAGAGACCCAGTACTTC.

CDR3 sequence (DNA): TGTGCCAGCAGCGACAGAAGGCTCTATGGCTACACCTTC. Amino acid sequence: CASSDRRLYGYTF. The genes are TRBV2 and TRBJ1-2; D is possibly TRBD1 (5 bases). Germline values: CDR1 SNHLY, CDR2 FYNNEI. The V end was cut by 6 bases, the J end by 4 bases, with 12 bases between. CDR3 length equals 13 residues.

The count of this clone is one. This chain uses TRBV7-2 with TRBJ2-1, with 8 bases that match TRBD1. Germline V gives CDR1 SGHTA, CDR2 FQGNSA. The V and J ends lost 3 bases and 15 bases, in that order; junction bases with no gene match: 16. The CDR3 consists of 15 residues. Written as DNA, the CDR3 is TGTGCCAGCAGCTTGGAACTAAGGACAGGGAAATTCCTGTTCTTC. It codes for CASSLELRTGKFLFF.

This clone occurred a few times. The gene calls are TRBV5-4 and TRBJ2-7; TRBD1 agrees at 7 bases. This CDR3 contains 14 residues. The germline V gene encodes CDR1 SGHNT and CDR2 YYREEE (reference sequence). With 3 bases clipped from V and 0 bases from J, the junction kept 3 bases outside the gene matches. This CDR3 reads CASSSDRASYEQYF. In DNA form, the CDR3 reads TGTGCCAGCAGCTCCGACAGGGCCTCCTACGAGCAGTACTTC.

The V gene is TRBV5-8, the J gene TRBJ1-5, with 12 bases aligning to TRBD1. Germline V lookup: CDR1 SGHTS, CDR2 YDEGEE. The CDR3 has 16 residues. Losses at the gene ends were 4 bases for V and 2 bases for J; bases not matched to a gene: 4. The CDR3 coding sequence is TGTGCCAGCAGCAGGGACAGGGGGCAGCGCAATCAGCCCCAGCATTTT. Residues: CASSRDRGQRNQPQHF.

The V call is TRBV19, the J call TRBJ2-1; TRBD2 agrees at 13 bases. Per the germline V gene, CDR1 is LNHDA and CDR2 is SQIVND (reference sequence). The CDR3 length is 15 residues. Trimming took 5 bases from V and 6 from J; bases not matched to a gene: 4. CDR3 protein: CASSPGTSGVNEQFF. In DNA, the CDR3 is TGTGCCAGTAGTCCCGGGACTAGCGGGGTCAATGAGCAGTTCTTC.

This chain joins TRBV20-1 and TRBJ1-2; D is uncertain. V gave up 3 bases and J gave up 0 bases, with 11 bases separating them. In germline, CDR1 is DFQATT, CDR2 SNEGSKA (reference sequence). CDR3 length: 14 residues. CDR3 region: CSASQADPNYGYTF. CDR3 in DNA: TGCAGTGCTAGTCAGGCAGACCCTAACTATGGCTACACCTTC.

The V call is TRBV4-2, the J call TRBJ2-7; 9 bases fit TRBD1. The CDR3 covers 14 residues. Germline V lookup: CDR1 LGHNA, CDR2 YNFKEQ. Trimming removed 5 bases from V and 7 bases from J; junction bases left unmatched: 9. In nucleotides, the CDR3 is TGTGCCAGCAGCTCCGGGACAGGGCCCGAAGAGCAGTACTTC. As protein: CASSSGTGPEEQYF.

This chain uses TRBV7-2 with TRBJ2-1, with TRBD1 as a possible D gene (6 bases). The CDR3 has 15 residues. Trimming took 4 bases from V and 2 from J, leaving 12 bases between them. Germline V gene data show CDR1 as SGHTA and CDR2 as FQGNSA. In DNA form, the CDR3 reads TGTGCCAGCAGCTCCCCGAGACAGGCCTACAATGAGCAGTTCTTC. Its protein is CASSSPRQAYNEQFF.

V usage is TRBV19 and J usage is TRBJ2-1; the D gene is possibly TRBD1 (5 bases). Trimming took 1 base from V and 7 from J, leaving 11 bases between them. Germline V CDR1 and CDR2: LNHDA, SQIVND (reference sequence). This CDR3 has 14 residues. CDR3: CASSIGQLRNEQFF. CDR3 nucleotides: TGTGCCAGTAGTATAGGACAGTTACGAAATGAGCAGTTCTTC.

The chain recombines TRBV19 with TRBJ2-5; 8 bases align to TRBD1. Per germline, CDR1 LNHDA and CDR2 SQIVND (reference sequence). Trimming removed 8 bases from V and 5 bases from J; junction bases left unmatched: 10. This CDR3 is 14 amino acids long. Here the CDR3 reads CASQTGTGMETQYF. The CDR3 bases are TGTGCCAGTCAAACGGGGACAGGAATGGAGACCCAGTACTTC.

The V gene is TRBV6-5, the J gene TRBJ1-1, with TRBD1 matching over 8 bases. Germline V gene data show CDR1 as MNHEY and CDR2 as SVGAGI. The CDR3 runs to 14 residues. The V and J ends lost 6 bases and 5 bases, in that order; junction bases with no gene match: 8. The CDR3 here is CASRAGGDDTEAFF. DNA for the CDR3: TGTGCCAGCAGGGCAGGGGGCGATGATACTGAAGCTTTCTTT.

This clone occurred once. This rearrangement joins TRBV9 to TRBJ1-3, with D uncertain. V dropped 2 bases and J dropped 0 bases, with 3 bases sitting between them. Germline CDR1 reads SGDLS; CDR2 reads YYNGEE. This CDR3 has 13 residues. CDR3 DNA: TGTGCCAGCAGCGTCAACTCTGGAAACACCATATATTTT. Residues: CASSVNSGNTIYF.

The V call is TRBV19, the J call TRBJ1-1, with 7 positions matching TRBD1. V shed 5 bases, J shed 3 bases, and the junction held 6 bases outside the gene matches. The CDR3 is 14 amino acids. Germline lookup yields CDR1 LNHDA and CDR2 SQIVND (reference sequence). The CDR3: CASSAHRGDTEAFF. CDR3 DNA sequence: TGTGCCAGTAGTGCCCACAGGGGCGACACTGAAGCTTTCTTT.

This rearrangement joins TRBV9 to TRBJ2-3; 7 nucleotides line up with TRBD2. V was clipped by 0 bases and J by 2 bases; unmatched bases: 6. Germline CDR1 and CDR2: SGDLS and YYNGEE. The CDR3 loop spans 16 amino acids. As DNA, the CDR3 is TGTGCCAGCAGCGTAGGAGCTAGCGGTACCACAGATACGCAGTATTTT. Translation: CASSVGASGTTDTQYF.

The gene calls are TRBV7-2 and TRBJ1-4; 9 bases are a match to TRBD1. Germline V lookup: CDR1 SGHTA, CDR2 FQGNSA. Trimming at V came to 5 bases and at J to 8 bases, leaving 9 bases not matched to a gene. The CDR3 totals 15 residues. The CDR3 reads CASSHLRDRDEKLFF. The CDR3 DNA is TGTGCCAGCAGCCACCTCCGGGACAGGGACGAAAAACTGTTTTTT.

The chain uses TRBV27 and TRBJ2-2; D gene ambiguous. This CDR3 is 14 amino acids long. CDR1 is MNHEY and CDR2 is SMNVEV in the germline V gene (reference sequence). V lost 0 bases and J lost 3, with 5 bases in between. In DNA, the CDR3 is TGTGCCAGCAGTTTATCCGTTTACACCGGGGAGCTGTTTTTT. This gives the protein CASSLSVYTGELFF.

The rearrangement links TRBV6-1 to TRBJ1-1, with 9 bases that match TRBD1. The CDR3 spans 14 residues. Germline CDR1 reads MNHNS; CDR2 reads SASEGT. V lost 2 bases and J lost 4; bases outside the gene matches: 2. The CDR3 DNA reads TGTGCCAGCAGTGAAAGGGGACAGGGCACTGAAGCTTTCTTT. It specifies CASSERGQGTEAFF.

The CDR3, as DNA: TGTGCCAGCAGGGACAGACCGGGTCGGGGAAACACTGAAGCTTTCTTT. This gives the protein CASRDRPGRGNTEAFF. This rearrangement joins TRBV27 to TRBJ1-1, with D perhaps TRBD1 (6 bases). The V gene lost 6 bases and the J gene lost 2 bases, with 19 bases spanning the gap. The CDR3 has 16 amino acids. The germline V gene has CDR1 MNHEY and CDR2 SMNVEV (reference sequence).

The V gene is TRBV11-3, the J gene TRBJ2-2; 9 positions agree with TRBD1. Germline lookup yields CDR1 SGHNT and CDR2 YENEEA. The V gene end was trimmed by 5 bases and the J gene end by 5 bases; junction bases not matched to a gene: 6. The CDR3 is 15 residues long. The CDR3 DNA reads as TGTGCCAGCAGCGTACCGGGACAGGGAACCGGGGAGCTGTTTTTT. Translated, it gives CASSVPGQGTGELFF.

The chain joins TRBV6-2 or TRBV6-3 to TRBJ1-2; 9 bases line up with TRBD1. The ends lost 4 bases at V and 10 bases at J; junction bases unmatched: 1. This CDR3 region has 11 residues. The germline V gene has CDR1 MNHEY and CDR2 SVGEGT. The CDR3 sequence is CASSLQGAYTF. In DNA form, the CDR3 reads TGTGCCAGCAGTTTACAGGGGGCCTACACCTTC.

The chain recombines TRBV7-9 with TRBJ2-3; TRBD1 aligns across 10 bases. The CDR3 is 18 amino acids. V gave up 4 bases and J gave up 2 bases; unmatched junction bases: 12. Germline values: CDR1 SEHNR, CDR2 FQNEAQ (reference sequence). CDR3 in DNA: TGTGCCAGCAGCTCAACCCTCTTGGGGACAGGGGACACAGATACGCAGTATTTT. Its translation is CASSSTLLGTGDTDTQYF.

The chain employs TRBV24-1 and TRBJ2-1; 7 nucleotides agree with TRBD2. The V segment lost 4 bases and the J segment 9 bases; nucleotides outside the gene matches: 8. In germline, CDR1 is KGHDR, CDR2 SFDVKD. The CDR3 runs to 14 residues. CDR3 coding DNA: TGTGCCACCAGTGACGGCGGGAGTAAAAGTGAGCAGTTCTTC. The encoded protein is CATSDGGSKSEQFF.

The chain couples TRBV7-2 to TRBJ2-6, with no clear D. Between the trimmed V and J ends, which lost 1 base and 0 bases, there was a span of 7 bases. This CDR3 contains 16 residues. Germline V CDR1 and CDR2: SGHTA, FQGNSA. CDR3 sequence reads: CASSLVGSSGANVLTF. CDR3 DNA sequence: TGTGCCAGCAGCTTAGTTGGCAGCTCTGGGGCCAACGTCCTGACTTTC. Combining the CDR3 with reference TRBV7-2 and TRBJ2-6 gives the whole variable domain GAGVSQSPSNKVTEKGKDVELRCDPISGHTALYWYRQSLGQGLEFLIYFQGNSAPDKSGLPSDRFSAERTGGSVSTLTIQRTQQEDSAVYLCASSLVGSSGANVLTFGAGSRLTVL.

CDR3 sequence reads: CASRGLGPQETQYF. The CDR3 region has the DNA TGTGCCAGTAGGGGGCTGGGTCCCCAAGAGACCCAGTACTTC. The chain is built from TRBV19 and TRBJ2-5; TRBD1 is a possible D gene (5 bases). The V gene's germline CDR1 is LNHDA and CDR2 SQIVND (reference sequence). Trimming left V 6 bases short and J 1 base short, with 12 bases between. The CDR3 length is 14 residues.

The chain is built from TRBV27 and TRBJ1-2; no clear D gene. The germline V and J ends were trimmed by 2 bases and 8 bases, with 15 bases remaining between them. This CDR3 contains 14 residues. Germline V gene data show CDR1 as MNHEY and CDR2 as SMNVEV (reference sequence). Here the CDR3 reads CASSLGGSGLGYTF. CDR3 DNA sequence: TGTGCCAGCAGTTTAGGAGGGTCTGGACTGGGCTACACCTTC.

The chain employs TRBV19 and TRBJ1-2; TRBD1 agrees at 8 bases. V lost 6 bases and J lost 3; bases outside the gene matches: 9. Germline-derived CDR1 and CDR2 are LNHDA and SQIVND (reference sequence). CDR3 length: 15 amino acids. CDR3 nucleotides: TGTGCCAGTAGGGAGCCGGGACAGGCGTACTATGGCTACACCTTC. It translates to CASREPGQAYYGYTF. The whole variable domain, remainder taken from reference TRBV19 and TRBJ1-2, is DGGITQSPKYLFRKEGQNVTLSCEQNLNHDAMYWYRQDPGQGLRLIYYSQIVNDFQKGDIAEGYSVSREKKESFPLTVTSAQKNPTAFYLCASREPGQAYYGYTFGSGTRLTVV.

The chain joins TRBV5-1 to TRBJ1-1; 8 positions agree with TRBD1. This CDR3 comprises 15 residues. Germline values: CDR1 SGHRS, CDR2 YFSETQ. Trimming at V came to 5 bases and at J to 6 bases, leaving 12 bases not matched to a gene. CDR3 amino acids: CASSPGTGSPPEAFF. The CDR3 bases are TGCGCCAGCAGTCCCGGGACAGGAAGTCCCCCTGAAGCTTTCTTT. Using reference TRBV5-1 and TRBJ1-1 for the parts outside the CDR3, the full variable domain is KAGVTQTPRYLIKTRGQQVTLSCSPISGHRSVSWYQQTPGQGLQFLFEYFSETQRNKGNFPGRFSGRQFSNSRSEMNVSTLELGDSALYLCASSPGTGSPPEAFFGQGTRLTVV.